Shown below are 14 T cell receptor beta chains from a single sample sequenced in a study of T cell responses to AZD1222 COVID-19 vaccine. Sequencing used immunoSEQ multiplex PCR; TCRdb keeps in-frame clones, though not all of them. The table includes some 60,000 clones, less than 90% detected once. This specimen was peripheral blood, taken 28 days after the second AZD1222 dose. All receptors derive from an adult who received the AZD1222 COVID-19 vaccine.

V gene TRBV27 combines with J gene TRBJ2-3; the match to TRBD2 covers 13 bases. This CDR3 has 14 residues. Per the germline V gene, CDR1 is MNHEY and CDR2 is SMNVEV (reference sequence). V trimming: 5 bases; J trimming: 5 bases; junction bases outside the gene matches: 1. This chain's CDR3 is CASSRTSGGDTQYF. The CDR3 bases are TGTGCCAGCAGTCGGACTAGCGGGGGAGATACGCAGTATTTT.

J is TRBJ1-5 and V is TRBV6-1, with D possibly TRBD1 on 5 matching bases. The CDR3 runs 16 residues. V lost 2 bases and J 4 bases, leaving 15 bases between the germline ends. CDR1 MNHNS and CDR2 SASEGT come from the germline V gene. The CDR3 sequence is CASSENLSAGNQPQHF. CDR3 nucleotides: TGTGCCAGCAGTGAAAATCTTTCGGCAGGGAATCAGCCCCAGCATTTT.

This sequence joins TRBV28 and TRBJ2-7; a possible D gene is TRBD1 (6 bases). Germline V CDR1 and CDR2: MDHEN, SYDVKM. There are 14 residues in the CDR3. The V gene lost 6 bases and the J gene lost 3 bases, with 15 bases spanning the gap. In nucleotides, the CDR3 is TGTGCCAGCAGCCCCCCGGGACAAATCTACGAGCAGTACTTC. This encodes CASSPPGQIYEQYF. Using reference TRBV28 and TRBJ2-7 for the parts outside the CDR3, the full variable domain is DVKVTQSSRYLVKRTGEKVFLECVQDMDHENMFWYRQDPGLGLRLIYFSYDVKMKEKGDIPEGYSVSREKKERFSLILESASTNQTSMYLCASSPPGQIYEQYFGPGTRLTVT.

This clone was seen only a few times. The DNA of the CDR3 is TGTGCCAGCACCCCCGGGACAGGGTTTGGCTACACCTTC. It is translated as CASTPGTGFGYTF. This chain connects TRBV7-9 to TRBJ1-2; 9 positions match TRBD1. The V and J ends lost 7 bases and 7 bases, in that order; junction bases with no gene match: 7. The CDR3 consists of 13 residues. Germline values: CDR1 SEHNR, CDR2 FQNEAQ (reference sequence). Together with reference TRBV7-9 and TRBJ1-2, the CDR3 gives the full variable domain: DTGVSQNPRHKITKRGQNVTFRCDPISEHNRLYWYRQTLGQGPEFLTYFQNEAQLEKSRLLSDRFSAERPKGSFSTLEIQRTEQGDSAMYLCASTPGTGFGYTFGSGTRLTVV.

This chain uses TRBV2 with TRBJ1-1; 7 bases are a match to TRBD1. The CDR3 loop spans 13 amino acids. The germline V gene has CDR1 SNHLY and CDR2 FYNNEI. Losses at the gene ends were 6 bases for V and 1 base for J; bases not matched to a gene: 2. The CDR3 loop is CASRRTGNTEAFF. In DNA form, the CDR3 reads TGTGCCAGCAGACGGACAGGGAACACTGAAGCTTTCTTT.

The table lists this clone with a few counts. The V and J genes are TRBV11-2 and TRBJ1-2; TRBD1 matches 7 bases. This CDR3 spans 13 amino acids. Germline values: CDR1 SGHAT, CDR2 FQNNGV. Unmatched junction bases numbered 9, after V lost 6 bases and J lost 8 bases. This CDR3 reads CASRETGIMGYTF. In nucleotides, the CDR3 is TGTGCCAGCAGAGAGACAGGGATTATGGGCTACACCTTC.

The rearrangement joins TRBV11-1 to TRBJ2-7; 9 nucleotides match TRBD1. Germline lookup yields CDR1 SGHAT and CDR2 FQDESV (reference sequence). The CDR3 loop spans 15 amino acids. Trimming cost V 6 bases and J 4 bases; bases outside gene matches: 10. CDR3 coding DNA: TGTGCCAGCAGTTTACAGGGGGCGCTTCCTTACGAGCAGTACTTC. Protein product: CASSLQGALPYEQYF.

The chain carries TRBV7-6 and TRBJ2-7; the D gene is possibly TRBD1 (6 bases). V was cut by 6 bases and J by 5 bases, with 23 bases left in between. The CDR3 sequence is 16 residues long. The germline gives CDR1 SGHVS, CDR2 FNYEAQ. CDR3 amino acids: CASRPNLGQGRNEQYF. The CDR3 DNA reads as TGTGCCAGCAGGCCCAATCTTGGGCAGGGGAGAAACGAGCAGTACTTC.

The rearrangement links TRBV5-1 to TRBJ1-6, with 11 bases fitting TRBD1. CDR1 and CDR2 (germline): SGHRS, YFSETQ. The ends lost 4 bases at V and 9 bases at J; junction bases unmatched: 6. The CDR3 consists of 15 residues. The chain's CDR3 is CASSLGQGARSPLHF. The CDR3, as DNA: TGCGCCAGCAGCCTAGGACAGGGGGCGCGTTCACCCCTCCACTTT.

The rearrangement links TRBV15 to TRBJ1-3; no firm D call. Germline lookup yields CDR1 LNHNV and CDR2 YYDKDF (reference sequence). V gave up 1 base and J gave up 0 bases, with 7 bases separating them. This CDR3 comprises 15 residues. The CDR3 region has the DNA TGTGCCACCAGCAGAGGTAGAAACTCTGGAAACACCATATATTTT. It translates to CATSRGRNSGNTIYF.

As to this clone: The DNA is omitted, as the CDR3 cannot be located on it reliably, and the CDR3 follows TCRdb's listing. This sequence joins TRBV6-2 or TRBV6-3 and TRBJ2-1; TRBD1 reflects the table's D call only, with no check against the DNA. Germline CDR1 and CDR2: MNHEY and SVGEGT. 12 amino acids form the CDR3, both terminal residues included. The CDR3 spells CASSFGQGNLFF.

The rearrangement links TRBV20-1 to TRBJ2-7, with 7 nucleotides matching TRBD1. CDR1 is DFQATT, CDR2 SNEGSKA, per germline (reference sequence). J was trimmed by 7 bases and V by 6 bases; bases with no gene match: 3. CDR3 length: 10 amino acids. The CDR3 DNA reads TGCAGTGCGGAGGACAGGGAGCAGTACTTC. Translating it yields CSAEDREQYF.

This clone came up once. The chain links TRBV6-1 to TRBJ2-3, with D tentatively TRBD1 or TRBD2 (5 bases each). Trimming cost V 4 bases and J 1 base, with 15 bases left between them. The CDR3 has 16 amino acids. Germline V gene lookup returns CDR1 MNHNS and CDR2 SASEGT. CDR3 loop: CASSVGFQGGTDTQYF. Here the CDR3 DNA reads TGTGCCAGCAGTGTCGGGTTCCAGGGAGGCACAGATACGCAGTATTTT.

V usage is TRBV12-3 or TRBV12-4 and J usage is TRBJ2-7; D may be TRBD1 or TRBD2 (5 bases each). CDR3 length: 11 amino acids. V was pared by 6 bases and J by 5 bases, with 8 bases between. The CDR3 DNA reads TGTGCCAGCAGCCGGGGCCACGAGCAGTACTTC. As protein: CASSRGHEQYF.